The sequence of this T cell receptor beta chain was determined in a study of T cells in Graves' hyperthyroidism and ophthalmopathy. Researchers amplified the TCR beta CDR3 regions from RNA transcripts. RT-PCR in the first round (using the HTBI primer set) targeted the TCR CDR3. TCRdb processed the multiplex PCR reads anew with MiXCR; each CDR3 protein has one entry. The sample gives 600,000 or so distinct CDR3 sequences, 46% of which show up once; just over 8% is in the top ten. Graves' hyperthyroidism is called stable when ophthalmopathy does not progress within 18 months. Criteria for exclusion of patients were uncontrolled infection, other autoimmune disease, pregnancy or lactation. This clonotype was counted a few times. The antigen is unknown. Study-level points and caveats: In blood, most of the thyroid clonotypes expanded above 0.001 were also present.

V was pared by 5 bases and J by 4 bases, with 7 bases of the junction left unmatched. Germline CDR1 and CDR2: SNHLY and FYNNEI. The CDR3 length is 15 residues. The receptor's source is a woman between 18 and 29 years old with Graves' hyperthyroidism. This chain uses TRBV2 with TRBJ2-2, with 7 bases aligning to TRBD1. Input material: peripheral blood or thyroid tissue (not recorded which). This chain's CDR3 is CASSSWSGGTGELFF. In DNA, the CDR3 is TGTGCCAGCAGTAGTTGGTCAGGGGGCACCGGGGAGCTGTTTTTT.